This T cell receptor (beta chain) was sequenced during a study of blood T cell repertoires in COVID-19. Background on the study: Samples representing acute and convalescent COVID-19 were sourced from the United States, Italy and Spain. The analysed material was cDNA or gDNA that came from T cells, B-cell-depleted T cells, or PBMCs.

CDR1 is SGHAT, CDR2 FQNNGV, per germline. Trimming removed 3 bases at V and 5 bases at J, with 7 bases between. This CDR3 spans 12 amino acids. Original data processing: Reference gene primer amplification in the assay estimated nucleated cell counts. Method: immunoSEQ multiplex PCR; TCRdb's copy keeps in-frame clones and lacks some. That table is the source of V, J and clone size, and D and trimming were worked out from the DNA. The sample lists about 190,000 clones, more than 60% occurring once. The V and J genes are TRBV11-2 and TRBJ2-5; D gene uncertain. The source of this sequence is a man aged 45-60 years who had recovered from COVID-19. The sequencing input was peripheral blood. DNA for the CDR3: TGTGCCAGCAGCTTCATCCGGGAGACCCAGTACTTC. Protein product: CASSFIRETQYF.